The sequence of this T cell receptor (beta chain) was determined in a study of post-analysis software for immune sequencing data. Study in general: As for disease course, relapsing-remitting, secondary progressive and progressive-relapsing multiple sclerosis were all included. Study observations and caveats: Strong co-clustering by F measure was seen for same-batch samples. Relative to controls, patients with multiple sclerosis showed significantly lower normalized Chao1 diversity. When patients were compared with controls, 4 or 5 TRBV segments were more frequent, TRBV5-6, TRBV5-1 and TRBV20-1 among them.

The TCR beta cDNA libraries carried unique molecular identifiers. TCRdb re-called the PCR reads through MiXCR, storing one row per CDR3 protein. Among 600,000 to 750,000 distinct CDR3 sequences, 59% were seen once, and the ten largest hold roughly 12%. This clonotype was observed a few times. What it recognizes is unknown. The V gene's germline CDR1 is MNHEY and CDR2 SVGAGI. The CDR3 consists of 15 residues. The V and J ends lost 2 bases and 6 bases, in that order; junction bases with no gene match: 3. Material: blood. The TCR was taken from a girl aged 2 to 10 with multiple sclerosis. V gene TRBV6-5 combines with J gene TRBJ2-1, with 11 bases matching TRBD1. The CDR3 reads CASSYPGTGGNEQFF. The DNA of the CDR3 is TGTGCCAGCAGTTACCCCGGGACAGGGGGCAATGAGCAGTTCTTC.